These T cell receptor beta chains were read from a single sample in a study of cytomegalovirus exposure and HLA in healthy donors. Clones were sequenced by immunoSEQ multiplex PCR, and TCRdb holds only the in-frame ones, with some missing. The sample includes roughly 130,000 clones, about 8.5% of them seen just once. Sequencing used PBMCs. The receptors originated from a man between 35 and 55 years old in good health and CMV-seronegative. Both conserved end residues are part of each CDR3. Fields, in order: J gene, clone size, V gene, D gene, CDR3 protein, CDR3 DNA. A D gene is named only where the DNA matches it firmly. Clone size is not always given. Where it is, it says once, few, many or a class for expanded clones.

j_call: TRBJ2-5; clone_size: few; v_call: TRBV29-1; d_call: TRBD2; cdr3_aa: CSVGGSSGHQETQYF; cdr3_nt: TGCAGCGTCGGGGGGTCTAGCGGCCACCAAGAGACCCAGTACTTC
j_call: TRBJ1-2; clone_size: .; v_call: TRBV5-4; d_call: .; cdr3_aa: CASSLWSGSSGYTF; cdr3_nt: TGTGCCAGCAGCTTATGGTCAGGGTCGTCTGGCTACACCTTC
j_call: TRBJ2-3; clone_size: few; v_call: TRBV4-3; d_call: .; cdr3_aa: CASSQDRGSTDTQYF; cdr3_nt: TGCGCCAGCAGCCAAGACAGGGGTAGCACAGATACGCAGTATTTT
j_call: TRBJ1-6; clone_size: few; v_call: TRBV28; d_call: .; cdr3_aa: CASSRQLGSYNSPLHF; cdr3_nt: TGTGCCAGCAGTCGACAGCTTGGCTCCTATAATTCACCCCTCCACTTT
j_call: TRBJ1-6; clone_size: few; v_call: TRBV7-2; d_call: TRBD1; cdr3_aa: CASSLVVTGASPLHF; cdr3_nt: TGTGCCAGCAGCTTAGTAGTGACAGGGGCCTCACCCCTCCACTTT
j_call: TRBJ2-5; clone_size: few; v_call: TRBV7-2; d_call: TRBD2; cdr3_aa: CASSSGLAGGSGEETQYF; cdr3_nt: TGTGCCAGCAGCTCCGGACTAGCGGGGGGAAGTGGTGAAGAGACCCAGTACTTC
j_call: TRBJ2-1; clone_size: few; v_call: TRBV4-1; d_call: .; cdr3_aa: CASSPASQDEQFF; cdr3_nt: TGCGCCAGCAGCCCAGCCAGTCAGGATGAGCAGTTCTTC
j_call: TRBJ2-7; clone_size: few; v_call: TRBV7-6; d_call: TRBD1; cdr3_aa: CASSLFIFEGTGGGEQYF; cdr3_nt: TGTGCCAGCAGCTTATTCATTTTCGAGGGGACAGGGGGCGGAGAGCAGTACTTC
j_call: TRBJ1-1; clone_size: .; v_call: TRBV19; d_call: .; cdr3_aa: CASSRYDRNTEAFF; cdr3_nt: TGTGCCAGTAGCAGATACGACAGGAACACTGAAGCTTTCTTT
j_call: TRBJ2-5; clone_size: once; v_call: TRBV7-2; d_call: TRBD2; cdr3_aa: CASSPGTSGGAFQETQYF; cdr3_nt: TGTGCCAGCAGTCCCGGGACTAGCGGGGGGGCGTTTCAAGAGACCCAGTACTTC
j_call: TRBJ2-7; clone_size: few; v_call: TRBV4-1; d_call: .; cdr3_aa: CASSQERHSYEQYF; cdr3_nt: TGCGCCAGCAGCCAAGAGAGGCACTCCTACGAGCAGTACTTC
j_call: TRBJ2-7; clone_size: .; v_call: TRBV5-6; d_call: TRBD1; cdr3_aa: CASSFGTGGLDEQYF; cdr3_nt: TGTGCCAGCAGCTTTGGGACAGGGGGCCTGGACGAGCAGTACTTC
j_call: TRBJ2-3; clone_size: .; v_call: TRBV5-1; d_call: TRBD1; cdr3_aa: CASTAGGSRSDTQYF; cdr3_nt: TGCGCCAGCACCGCAGGGGGCTCGCGGTCCGATACGCAGTATTTT
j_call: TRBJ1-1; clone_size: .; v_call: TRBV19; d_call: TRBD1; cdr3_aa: CASSIRGTNTEAFF; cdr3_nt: TGTGCCAGTAGTATCAGGGGGACGAACACTGAAGCTTTCTTT
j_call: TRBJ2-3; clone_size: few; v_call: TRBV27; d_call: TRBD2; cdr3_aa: CASSYWGGTDTQYF; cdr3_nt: TGTGCCAGCAGTTATTGGGGGGGGACAGATACGCAGTATTTT
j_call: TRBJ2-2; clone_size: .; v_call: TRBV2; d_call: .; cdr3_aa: CASTQTGELFF; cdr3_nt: TGTGCCAGCACCCAGACCGGGGAGCTGTTTTTT
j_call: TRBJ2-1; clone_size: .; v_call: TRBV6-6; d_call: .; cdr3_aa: CASSLSLDSLHEQFF; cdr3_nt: TGTGCCAGCAGTCTAAGCTTAGACAGCCTCCATGAGCAGTTCTTC
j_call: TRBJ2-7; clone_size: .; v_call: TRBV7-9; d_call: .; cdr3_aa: CASSFSSSYEQYF; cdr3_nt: TGTGCCAGCAGCTTTAGCAGTAGCTACGAGCAGTACTTC
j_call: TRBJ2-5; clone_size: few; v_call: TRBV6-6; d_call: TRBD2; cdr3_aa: CASSSSGGSETQYF; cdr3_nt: TGTGCCAGCAGTTCAAGCGGGGGTTCTGAGACCCAGTACTTC
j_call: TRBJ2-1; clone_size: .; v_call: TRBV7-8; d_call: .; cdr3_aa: CASSLGLYNEQFF; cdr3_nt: TGTGCCAGCAGCCTGGGACTTTACAATGAGCAGTTCTTC
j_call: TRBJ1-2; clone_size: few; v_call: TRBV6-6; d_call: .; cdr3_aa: CASSYEGAGGYTF; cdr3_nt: TGTGCCAGCAGTTACGAAGGCGCCGGGGGCTACACCTTC
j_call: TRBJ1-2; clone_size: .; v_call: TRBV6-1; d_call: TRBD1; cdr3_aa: CASSRGDRGYGYTF; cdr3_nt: TGTGCCAGCAGCAGAGGGGACAGGGGCTATGGCTACACCTTC
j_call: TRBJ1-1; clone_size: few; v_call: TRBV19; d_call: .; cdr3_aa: CASTLWGPNTEAFF; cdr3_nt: TGTGCCAGTACCCTTTGGGGGCCTAACACTGAAGCTTTCTTT
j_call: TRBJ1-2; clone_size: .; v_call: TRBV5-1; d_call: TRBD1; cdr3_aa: CASSSGGAESYGYTF; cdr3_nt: TGCGCCAGCAGCTCAGGGGGCGCGGAAAGCTATGGCTACACCTTC
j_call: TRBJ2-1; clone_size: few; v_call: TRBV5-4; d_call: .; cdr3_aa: CASSPIESSYNEQFF; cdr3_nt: TGTGCCAGCAGCCCGATCGAGTCCTCCTACAATGAGCAGTTCTTC
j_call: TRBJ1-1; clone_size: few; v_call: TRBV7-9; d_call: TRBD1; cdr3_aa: CASSRRTGALDTEAFF; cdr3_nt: TGTGCCAGCAGCCGAAGGACAGGGGCGCTGGACACTGAGGCTTTCTTT
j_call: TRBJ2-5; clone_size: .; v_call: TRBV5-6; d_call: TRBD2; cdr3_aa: CASSLLAGGGGETQYF; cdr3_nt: TGTGCCAGCAGCTTACTAGCGGGGGGAGGGGGAGAGACCCAGTACTTC
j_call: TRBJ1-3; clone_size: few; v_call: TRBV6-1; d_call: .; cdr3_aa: CASNDRGGSGNTIYF; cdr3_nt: TGTGCCAGCAACGACCGCGGGGGCTCTGGAAACACCATATATTTT
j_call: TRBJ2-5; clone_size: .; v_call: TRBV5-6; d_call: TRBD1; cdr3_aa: CASSLGQGEETQYF; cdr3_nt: TGTGCCAGCAGCTTAGGACAGGGGGAAGAGACCCAGTACTTC
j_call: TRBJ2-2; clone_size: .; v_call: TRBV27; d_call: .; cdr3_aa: CASSLGRMNTGELFF; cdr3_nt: TGTGCCAGCAGTTTGGGCAGGATGAACACCGGGGAGCTGTTTTTT
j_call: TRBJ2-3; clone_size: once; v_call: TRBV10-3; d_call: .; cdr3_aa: CAISVGQGSTDTQYF; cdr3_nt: TGTGCCATCAGTGTCGGCCAGGGGAGTACAGATACGCAGTATTTT
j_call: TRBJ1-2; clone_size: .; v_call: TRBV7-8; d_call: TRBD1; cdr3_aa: CASSLASGGDRGTYGYTF; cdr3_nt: TGTGCCAGCAGCTTAGCGTCGGGGGGGGACAGGGGCACCTATGGCTACACCTTC
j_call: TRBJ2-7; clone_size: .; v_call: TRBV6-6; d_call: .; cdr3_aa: CASSFRQGISEQYF; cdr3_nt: TGTGCCAGCAGTTTCCGGCAGGGGATATCCGAGCAGTACTTC
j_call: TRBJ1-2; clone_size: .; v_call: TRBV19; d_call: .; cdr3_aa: CASSDTKNYGYTF; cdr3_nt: TGTGCCAGTAGTGACACAAAAAACTATGGCTACACCTTC
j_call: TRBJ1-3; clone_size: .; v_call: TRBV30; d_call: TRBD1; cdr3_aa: CAWGGTAGNTIYF; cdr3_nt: TGTGCCTGGGGGGGGACAGCTGGAAACACCATATATTTT
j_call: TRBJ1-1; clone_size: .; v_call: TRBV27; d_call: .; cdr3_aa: CASRRRAITGTFF; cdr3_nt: TGTGCCAGCAGGAGGCGGGCCATCACCGGAACTTTCTTT
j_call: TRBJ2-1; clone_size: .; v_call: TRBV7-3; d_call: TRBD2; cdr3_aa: CASSNIAGVSYNEQFF; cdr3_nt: TGTGCCAGCAGCAATATAGCGGGGGTCTCCTACAATGAGCAGTTCTTC
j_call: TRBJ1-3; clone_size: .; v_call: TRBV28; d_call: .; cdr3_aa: CASSILGDGNTIYF; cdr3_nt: TGTGCCAGCAGCATCCTGGGAGATGGAAACACCATATATTTT
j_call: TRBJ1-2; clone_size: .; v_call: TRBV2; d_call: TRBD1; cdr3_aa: CASSEAGGDNYGYTF; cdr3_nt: TGTGCCAGCAGTGAAGCAGGGGGCGATAACTATGGCTACACCTTC
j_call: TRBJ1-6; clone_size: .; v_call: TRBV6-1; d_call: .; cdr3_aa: CASSVWGSRESPLHF; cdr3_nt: TGTGCCAGCAGTGTTTGGGGTAGCCGGGAGTCACCCCTCCACTTT
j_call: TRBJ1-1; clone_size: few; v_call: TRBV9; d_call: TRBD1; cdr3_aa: CASSVGDRNTEAFF; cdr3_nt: TGTGCCAGCAGCGTAGGGGACAGAAACACTGAAGCTTTCTTT